The 18 T cell receptor beta chains reported below all come from one sample, sequenced in a study of neoadjuvant anti-PD-1 for oral cavity cancer. The repertoire was sequenced with immunoSEQ multiplex PCR; TCRdb's copy has only in-frame clones and lacks some. The table includes 35,000 to 40,000 clones, roughly two fifths detected once. Time point of the sample: after neoadjuvant nivolumab, at surgical resection. The starting material was tumor tissue, obtained after nivolumab (anti-PD-1) treatment. The receptors originated from a person between 40 and 79 years old with oral cavity squamous cell carcinoma.

V usage is TRBV6-1 and J usage is TRBJ2-7, with 7 bases lining up with TRBD1. The CDR3 is 15 residues long. Losses at the gene ends were 4 bases for V and 3 bases for J; bases not matched to a gene: 9. Germline CDR1 and CDR2: MNHNS and SASEGT. CDR3 sequence: CASSGRDSAYYEQYF. CDR3 coding DNA: TGTGCCAGCAGTGGCCGGGACAGCGCGTACTACGAGCAGTACTTC.

This chain connects TRBV27 to TRBJ2-7, with 8 bases matching TRBD2. V was pared by 3 bases and J by 2 bases, with 9 bases of the junction left unmatched. CDR1 and CDR2 from the germline V gene are MNHEY and SMNVEV (reference sequence). This CDR3 contains 16 residues. CDR3 in amino acids: CASSLGLAGTPYEQYF. In DNA form, the CDR3 reads TGTGCCAGCAGTTTGGGCTTAGCGGGGACCCCCTACGAGCAGTACTTC.

J is TRBJ1-5 and V is TRBV5-4, with D uncertain. Germline CDR1 SGHNT, CDR2 YYREEE (reference sequence). V was shortened by 2 bases and J by 0 bases, with 15 bases between the two germline ends. There are 17 residues in the CDR3. CDR3 protein: CASSLYVGSYSNQPQHF. CDR3 sequence (DNA): TGTGCCAGCAGCTTATATGTGGGATCCTATAGCAATCAGCCCCAGCATTTT.

This clone was observed a handful of times. The rearrangement links TRBV6-1 to TRBJ1-2, with TRBD1 as a possible D gene (6 bases). This CDR3 comprises 14 residues. Germline V gene data show CDR1 as MNHNS and CDR2 as SASEGT. Trimming removed 6 bases at V and 4 bases at J, with 15 bases between. The CDR3 sequence is CASRHTGFIYGYTF. The CDR3 nucleotides are TGTGCCAGCAGGCACACAGGGTTCATCTATGGCTACACCTTC.

The genes are TRBV11-3 and TRBJ2-3; D unclear. The germline V and J ends were trimmed by 7 bases and 2 bases, with 19 bases remaining between them. Germline V gene data show CDR1 as SGHNT and CDR2 as YENEEA. The CDR3 covers 16 residues. The chain's CDR3 is CASIYKALPYTDTQYF. In nucleotides, the CDR3 is TGTGCCAGCATCTATAAGGCCTTACCATACACAGATACGCAGTATTTT.

The gene calls are TRBV6-1 and TRBJ2-6, with D possibly TRBD1 on 5 matching bases. Germline CDR1 and CDR2: MNHNS and SASEGT. V lost 6 bases and J 4 bases, leaving 19 bases between the germline ends. The CDR3 length is 17 residues. The CDR3 protein is CASRERTGLRGANVLTF. The CDR3 region has the DNA TGTGCCAGCAGGGAACGTACAGGCTTGAGAGGGGCCAACGTCCTGACTTTC.

The chain recombines TRBV7-8 with TRBJ1-2; a possible D gene is TRBD1 (5 bases). Germline CDR1 reads SGHVS; CDR2 reads FQNEAQ. With 1 base removed from V and 0 bases from J, the gap between germline ends came to 15 bases. CDR3 length: 17 residues. The CDR3 protein is CASSLESGRAANYGYTF. CDR3 bases: TGTGCCAGCAGCTTAGAGTCTGGCAGGGCAGCTAACTATGGCTACACCTTC. Full variable domain (remainder filled in from reference TRBV7-8 and TRBJ1-2): GAGVSQSPRYKVAKRGQDVALRCDPISGHVSLFWYQQALGQGPEFLTYFQNEAQLDKSGLPSDRFFAERPEGSVSTLKIQRTQQEDSAVYLCASSLESGRAANYGYTFGSGTRLTVV.

The chain links TRBV18 to TRBJ2-1; D is unresolved. Per the germline V gene, CDR1 is KGHSH and CDR2 is LQKENI. Deletions cut 3 bases from V and 6 bases from J, with 6 bases between. The CDR3 extends over 12 amino acids. CDR3 nucleotide sequence: TGTGCCAGCTCACCCGACCTCAATGAGCAGTTCTTC. Its protein product is CASSPDLNEQFF.

The rearrangement uses TRBV7-8 and TRBJ2-7; perhaps TRBD1 as D (5 bases). This CDR3 is built from 17 residues. Trimming stripped 4 bases from V and 2 bases from J, with 21 bases between. The germline V gene has CDR1 SGHVS and CDR2 FQNEAQ. CDR3 DNA: TGTGCCAGCAGCTCGAGGACACCAGCGATTAAACCCTACGAGCAGTACTTC. Translated: CASSSRTPAIKPYEQYF.

This clone appeared a few times. Within the sample, other DNA sequences also encode this same CDR3. V is TRBV7-8 and J is TRBJ1-1, with 7 bases matching TRBD1. With V trimmed by 0 bases and J by 4 bases, 5 bases remained unmatched. This CDR3 contains 15 residues. Germline CDR1 and CDR2: SGHVS and FQNEAQ. CDR3 residues: CASSLARQGGTEAFF. The CDR3 bases are TGTGCCAGCAGCTTAGCGAGACAGGGAGGCACTGAAGCTTTCTTT.

The genes are TRBV7-9 and TRBJ1-2, with D perhaps matching TRBD1 (5 bases). Germline lookup yields CDR1 SEHNR and CDR2 FQNEAQ (reference sequence). Trimming removed 5 bases at V and 8 bases at J, with 21 bases between. CDR3 length: 15 residues. The CDR3: CASSRGIAGLGGYTF. Written as DNA, the CDR3 is TGTGCCAGCAGCCGCGGTATTGCGGGGCTTGGAGGCTACACCTTC.

Many counts were recorded for this clone. The rearrangement joins TRBV29-1 to TRBJ1-2; possible D gene TRBD1, 5 bases. Germline loops: CDR1 SQVTM, CDR2 ANQGSEA. V lost 4 bases to trimming and J lost 5 bases, with 8 bases between them. This CDR3 contains 11 residues. The CDR3 DNA follows: TGCAGCGTTGGGGGGTTTTATGGCTACACCTTC. This codes for CSVGGFYGYTF.

This clone showed up just a few times. The chain is built from TRBV9 and TRBJ2-7, with D maybe TRBD1 (6 bases). The CDR3 totals 16 residues. Germline-derived CDR1 and CDR2 are SGDLS and YYNGEE. V dropped 4 bases and J dropped 5 bases, with 22 bases sitting between them. CDR3 bases: TGTGCCAGCAGCCAAGATCTCCTAACAGGGTTGGACGAGCAGTACTTC. It specifies CASSQDLLTGLDEQYF. Full variable domain (missing parts from reference TRBV9 and TRBJ2-7): DSGVTQTPKHLITATGQRVTLRCSPRSGDLSVYWYQQSLDQGLQFLIQYYNGEERAKGNILERFSAQQFPDLHSELNLSSLELGDSALYFCASSQDLLTGLDEQYFGPGTRLTVT.

This chain uses TRBV5-8 with TRBJ1-1; D is possibly TRBD1 (5 bases). This CDR3 has 16 amino acids. V lost 4 bases and J lost 3, with 19 bases in between. The germline gives CDR1 SGHTS, CDR2 YDEGEE. This CDR3 is CASSGSVRGVDTEAFF. DNA of the CDR3: TGTGCCAGCAGCGGTAGCGTCAGAGGGGTGGACACTGAAGCTTTCTTT.

The gene calls are TRBV15 and TRBJ1-1; no clear D gene. CDR1 and CDR2 from the germline V gene are LNHNV and YYDKDF (reference sequence). CDR3 length equals 13 residues. V was shortened by 0 bases and J by 1 base, with 3 bases between the two germline ends. CDR3: CATSRDRNTEAFF. CDR3 DNA: TGTGCCACCAGCAGAGATCGGAACACTGAAGCTTTCTTT.

The rearrangement links TRBV5-1 to TRBJ1-1; D gene unclear. CDR1 and CDR2 from the germline V gene are SGHRS and YFSETQ. Trimming shortened V by 5 bases and J by 4 bases, and 15 bases separated the two germline ends. CDR3 length equals 14 residues. In DNA, the CDR3 is TGCGCCAGCAGTCCGGTACCGGGAGCCACTGAAGCTTTCTTT. This translates into CASSPVPGATEAFF.

The chain has TRBV2 and TRBJ2-5; 14 nucleotides line up with TRBD2. V shed 5 bases, J shed 5 bases, and the junction held 16 bases outside the gene matches. CDR1 SNHLY and CDR2 FYNNEI come from the germline V gene. This CDR3 has 19 amino acids. CDR3 loop: CASSLSPPGTSGSLETQYF. CDR3 nucleotides: TGTGCCAGCAGTTTAAGTCCCCCCGGGACTAGCGGGAGTTTGGAGACCCAGTACTTC.

The rearrangement links TRBV6-1 to TRBJ1-4, with D maybe TRBD1 (6 bases). The V gene lost 2 bases and the J gene lost 8 bases, with 24 bases spanning the gap. The CDR3 sequence is 18 residues long. Looked up from germline, CDR1 is MNHNS and CDR2 is SASEGT. The CDR3 nucleotides read TGTGCCAGCAGTGAATTCGGGGGACGTGGGACATTTGCGGAAAAACTGTTTTTT. The encoded protein is CASSEFGGRGTFAEKLFF.